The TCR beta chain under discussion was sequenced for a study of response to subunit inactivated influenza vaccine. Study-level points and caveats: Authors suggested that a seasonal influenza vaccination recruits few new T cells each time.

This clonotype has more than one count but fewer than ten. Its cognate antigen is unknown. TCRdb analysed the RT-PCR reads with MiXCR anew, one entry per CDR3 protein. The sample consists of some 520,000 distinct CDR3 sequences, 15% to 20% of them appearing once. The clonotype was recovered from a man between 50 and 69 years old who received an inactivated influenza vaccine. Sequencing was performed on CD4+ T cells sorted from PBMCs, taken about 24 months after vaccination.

The CDR3 region is CATSSGQGISEAFF. The CDR3 coding sequence is TGTGCCACTTCCTCGGGACAGGGAATTTCTGAAGCTTTCTTT. The rearrangement links TRBV15 to TRBJ1-1; 9 bases map to TRBD1. The V segment lost 9 bases and the J segment 6 bases; nucleotides outside the gene matches: 11. This CDR3 region has 14 residues. The V gene's germline CDR1 is LNHNV and CDR2 YYDKDF (reference sequence).